The 30 T cell receptor beta chains below come from one sample, sequenced in a study of blood T cells in healthy people across ages. Sample-barcoded 5' priming and a J-beta primer mix drove a second PCR of roughly 7 to 11 cycles. TCRdb redid the calling of the 5' RACE reads with MiXCR, one entry per CDR3 protein. The sample shows 2 million or so distinct CDR3 sequences, 49% of them seen only once. The sample consisted of blood. These receptors originate from a woman aged 40 to 49 in good health.

This clonotype was recorded at least ten times. This chain uses TRBV29-1 with TRBJ2-1; no clear D. V dropped 1 base and J dropped 5 bases, with 9 bases sitting between them. CDR1 and CDR2 from the germline V gene are SQVTM and ANQGSEA. This CDR3 spans 13 amino acids. The CDR3 spells CSVEATINNEQFF. CDR3 in DNA: TGCAGCGTTGAAGCCACTATCAACAATGAGCAGTTCTTC.

This clonotype was observed a few times. The chain links TRBV27 to TRBJ2-7; 8 positions match TRBD1. Germline lookup yields CDR1 MNHEY and CDR2 SMNVEV (reference sequence). V lost 2 bases, J lost 4 bases, and 13 bases stayed unmatched. The CDR3 is made up of 17 amino acids. The CDR3 coding sequence is TGTGCCAGCAGTTTAGAGGTTATGGGGACAGGAGTTTACGAGCAGTACTTC. This translates into CASSLEVMGTGVYEQYF.

This clonotype was counted between two and nine times. The chain combines TRBV4-3 with TRBJ2-5; 7 positions agree with TRBD2. The CDR3 runs to 16 residues. V shed 5 bases, J shed 2 bases, and the junction held 11 bases outside the gene matches. CDR1 and CDR2 (germline): LGHNA, YSLEER. The chain's CDR3 is CASSKHASGNQETQYF. For the CDR3, the DNA is TGCGCCAGCAGCAAACATGCTAGCGGAAATCAAGAGACCCAGTACTTC.

The J gene is TRBJ2-5, the V gene TRBV5-6; the match to TRBD1 covers 11 bases. The end of the DNA is better explained by TRBJ2-7, so the J call may be wrong. Looked up from germline, CDR1 is SGHDT and CDR2 is YYEEEE. This CDR3 comprises 16 residues. In DNA form, the CDR3 reads TGTGCCAGCAGCTCTTTAGCCGGGACAGGGGGATACGAGCAGTACTTC. Its translation: CASSSLAGTGGYEQYF.

The chain has TRBV21-1 and TRBJ2-3; TRBD2 is the table's D call, not checked against the DNA. TRBV21-1 is described as a pseudogene. There are 17 residues in the CDR3. CDR3 sequence reads: CASRRGTGTRFTDTQYF. CDR3 in DNA: TGTGCCAGCAGAAGGGGGACCGGGACTAGATTTACAGATACGCAGTATTTT.

V is TRBV24-1 and J is TRBJ2-3, with TRBD1 as a possible D gene (6 bases). Germline loops: CDR1 KGHDR, CDR2 SFDVKD. V was clipped by 1 base and J by 1 base, with 11 bases between them. This CDR3 has 16 residues. The CDR3 coding sequence is TGTGCCACCAGTGATTTACAGGGTGGGGGCACAGATACGCAGTATTTT. This gives the protein CATSDLQGGGTDTQYF.

The rearrangement uses TRBV4-2 and TRBJ2-7; no reliable D call. V was cut by 0 bases and J by 5 bases, with 8 bases left in between. This CDR3 contains 13 residues. The germline V gene encodes CDR1 LGHNA and CDR2 YNFKEQ. CDR3 in amino acids: CASSQDIQDEQYF. CDR3 DNA: TGTGCCAGCAGCCAAGATATCCAGGACGAGCAGTACTTC.

This clonotype has just a few counts. The chain joins TRBV11-2 to TRBJ2-7, with TRBD1 matching over 10 bases. The CDR3 has 16 amino acids. The germline gives CDR1 SGHAT, CDR2 FQNNGV. The junction had 7 bases not matched to a gene; V was cut back by 2 bases and J by 3 bases. This CDR3 reads CASSLTDRGIYYEQYF. The CDR3 DNA reads TGTGCCAGCAGCTTAACGGACAGGGGGATTTACTACGAGCAGTACTTC.

With regard to this clonotype: Being one base from a much bigger clone, this may be a read error. The gene calls are TRBV19 and TRBJ2-5, with D possibly being TRBD2 (6 bases). The CDR3 sequence is 13 residues long. Germline-derived CDR1 and CDR2 are LNHDA and SQIVND (reference sequence). The ends were cut back, 9 bases at V and 3 bases at J, with 14 bases in the middle. The CDR3 is CASSIGGEETQYF. The CDR3 nucleotides are TGTGCCAGCAGCATAGGAGGGGAAGAGACCCAGTACTTC.

The rearrangement joins TRBV20-1 to TRBJ2-4; 8 nucleotides line up with TRBD1. The CDR3 is 12 amino acids. Germline CDR1 reads DFQATT; CDR2 reads SNEGSKA (reference sequence). Trimming cost V 3 bases and J 8 bases; bases outside gene matches: 3. CDR3 in amino acids: CSASRGQDIQYF. CDR3 sequence (DNA): TGCAGTGCTAGCAGGGGGCAAGACATTCAGTACTTC.

V gene TRBV4-3 combines with J gene TRBJ2-1; 9 nucleotides agree with TRBD1. The CDR3 has 18 residues. The germline CDR1 and CDR2 sequences are LGHNA and YSLEER. Unmatched junction bases numbered 8, after V lost 0 bases and J lost 2 bases. CDR3 coding DNA: TGCGCCAGCAGCCAAGATTGGGCGACAGGGGGAACCTACAATGAGCAGTTCTTC. Protein sequence: CASSQDWATGGTYNEQFF.

This sequence joins TRBV18 and TRBJ2-4, with a possible D match to TRBD1 (6 bases). Near its end, the DNA agrees better with TRBJ2-7, so the J call may be wrong. The CDR3 sequence is 15 residues long. The germline V gene has CDR1 KGHSH and CDR2 LQKENI. The CDR3 loop reads CASSPRRDKTYEQYF. DNA of the CDR3: TGTGCCAGCTCACCACGACGGGACAAAACCTACGAGCAGTACTTC.

This clonotype has just one count. The J gene is TRBJ2-2, the V gene TRBV7-2; the D is unclear. The length of the CDR3 is 14 residues. Germline V gives CDR1 SGHTA, CDR2 FQGNSA. Trimming took 6 bases from V and 2 from J, leaving 10 bases between them. CDR3 coding DNA: TGTGCCAGCAGAATCGAAAGTAACACCGGGGAGCTGTTTTTT. Translated: CASRIESNTGELFF. Supplemented by reference TRBV7-2 and TRBJ2-2, the full variable domain reads GAGVSQSPSNKVTEKGKDVELRCDPISGHTALYWYRQSLGQGLEFLIYFQGNSAPDKSGLPSDRFSAERTGGSVSTLTIQRTQQEDSAVYLCASRIESNTGELFFGEGSRLTVL.

CDR3 nucleotides: TGTGCCAGCAGTTACCGACCAACATTAACAGGGGCGAACACTGAAGCTTTCTTT. Residues: CASSYRPTLTGANTEAFF. The rearrangement joins TRBV6-5 to TRBJ1-1, with TRBD1 matching 7 bases. Unmatched junction bases numbered 13, after V lost 2 bases and J lost 1 base. CDR3 size: 18 residues. CDR1 is MNHEY, CDR2 SVGAGI, per germline.

This rearrangement joins TRBV5-1 to TRBJ2-7, with TRBD1 as a possible D gene (6 bases). The V and J ends lost 2 bases and 3 bases respectively, with 12 bases between them. The CDR3 is 14 amino acids. Germline CDR1 is SGHRS and CDR2 is YFSETQ. The CDR3 protein is CASSFDRTFYEQYF. CDR3 sequence (DNA): TGCGCCAGCAGCTTTGACAGGACCTTCTACGAGCAGTACTTC.

The V call is TRBV5-6, the J call TRBJ2-1, with unresolved D. This CDR3 region has 16 residues. Germline CDR1 reads SGHDT; CDR2 reads YYEEEE. Trimming removed 0 bases from V and 6 bases from J, with 16 bases in between. The CDR3 DNA follows: TGTGCCAGCAGCTTGGGGGTTCCCAAGGACCGCAATGAGCAGTTCTTC. Its protein product is CASSLGVPKDRNEQFF. The whole variable domain, remainder taken from reference TRBV5-6 and TRBJ2-1, is DAGVTQSPTHLIKTRGQQVTLRCSPKSGHDTVSWYQQALGQGPQFIFQYYEEEERQRGNFPDRFSGHQFPNYSSELNVNALLLGDSALYLCASSLGVPKDRNEQFFGPGTRLTVL.

The V and J genes are TRBV7-2 and TRBJ1-5; a possible D gene is TRBD1 (6 bases). V lost 6 bases and J 0 bases, leaving 12 bases between the germline ends. The CDR3 loop spans 15 amino acids. Germline V gives CDR1 SGHTA, CDR2 FQGNSA. CDR3 protein: CASRSGHYSNQPQHF. The DNA of the CDR3 is TGTGCCAGCAGGTCGGGACATTATAGCAATCAGCCCCAGCATTTT.

The chain links TRBV7-9 to TRBJ2-3; D gene ambiguous. The CDR3 sequence is 11 residues long. V lost 7 bases to trimming and J lost 11 bases, with 13 bases between them. The V gene's germline CDR1 is SEHNR and CDR2 FQNEAQ (reference sequence). The CDR3 region is CASTRSWVQYF. DNA for the CDR3: TGTGCCAGCACACGCTCTTGGGTGCAGTATTTT. The whole variable domain, remainder taken from reference TRBV7-9 and TRBJ2-3, is DTGVSQNPRHKITKRGQNVTFRCDPISEHNRLYWYRQTLGQGPEFLTYFQNEAQLEKSRLLSDRFSAERPKGSFSTLEIQRTEQGDSAMYLCASTRSWVQYFGPGTRLTVL.

This clonotype has a handful of counts. Written as DNA, the CDR3 is TGTGCCAGCAGAAAGACAGAACCCATGAACACTGAAGCTTTCTTT. It is translated as CASRKTEPMNTEAFF. The chain links TRBV5-5 to TRBJ1-1, with a possible D match to TRBD1 (5 bases). V gave up 5 bases and J gave up 0 bases, with 14 bases separating them. The CDR3 sequence is 15 residues long. CDR1 is SGHKS and CDR2 is YYEKEE in the germline V gene (reference sequence).

The rearrangement joins TRBV27 to TRBJ2-7; 9 nucleotides match TRBD2. TRBJ2-5 explains the end of the DNA better; the J call may be wrong. From germline, CDR1 is MNHEY and CDR2 SMNVEV (reference sequence). The CDR3 has 14 residues. CDR3 nucleotide sequence: TGTGCCAGCAGCCGCGGGGGGGCCAAAGAGACCCAGTACTTC. The encoded protein is CASSRGGAKETQYF.

This clonotype was observed at least ten times. The chain links TRBV29-1 to TRBJ2-5; D might be TRBD1 (6 bases). The CDR3 runs to 14 residues. V gave up 3 bases and J gave up 5 bases, with 16 bases separating them. In germline, CDR1 is SQVTM, CDR2 ANQGSEA. In DNA form, the CDR3 reads TGCAGCGTTGATTTGTCAGGGGATCCGGAGACCCAGTACTTC. Translation: CSVDLSGDPETQYF. The variable domain in full, completed from reference TRBV29-1 and TRBJ2-5, reads SAVISQKPSRDICQRGTSLTIQCQVDSQVTMMFWYRQQPGQSLTLIATANQGSEATYESGFVIDKFPISRPNLTFSTLTVSNMSPEDSSIYLCSVDLSGDPETQYFGPGTRLLVL.

The chain employs TRBV4-3 and TRBJ2-7; 7 nucleotides line up with TRBD2. The CDR3 runs 16 residues. From germline, CDR1 is LGHNA and CDR2 YSLEER. J was trimmed by 1 base and V by 0 bases; bases with no gene match: 6. The CDR3 spells CASSQDRGGPSYEQYF. The CDR3 nucleotides are TGCGCCAGCAGCCAAGATAGGGGAGGGCCTTCCTACGAGCAGTACTTC.

Only a few counts were recorded for this clonotype. V usage is TRBV15 and J usage is TRBJ2-1; D is uncertain. V was pared by 9 bases and J by 7 bases, with 16 bases between. Looked up from germline, CDR1 is LNHNV and CDR2 is YYDKDF (reference sequence). The CDR3 length is 13 residues. CDR3 residues: CATTLPALNEQFF. The CDR3, as DNA: TGTGCCACTACACTTCCGGCGCTGAATGAGCAGTTCTTC. Full variable domain (remainder filled in from reference TRBV15 and TRBJ2-1): DAMVIQNPRYQVTQFGKPVTLSCSQTLNHNVMYWYQQKSSQAPKLLFHYYDKDFNNEADTPDNFQSRRPNTSFCFLDIRSPGLGDTAMYLCATTLPALNEQFFGPGTRLTVL.

The gene calls are TRBV27 and TRBJ2-5, with D maybe TRBD2 (6 bases). The V gene's germline CDR1 is MNHEY and CDR2 SMNVEV (reference sequence). The CDR3 loop spans 12 amino acids. V was pared by 4 bases and J by 11 bases, with 14 bases between. In DNA, the CDR3 is TGTGCCAGCAGTTCCCAAGCGGGCGCGCAGTACTTC. This sequence encodes CASSSQAGAQYF.

This clonotype was found a few times. This chain links TRBV28 with TRBJ2-1; D is uncertain. In germline, CDR1 is MDHEN, CDR2 SYDVKM. Deletions cut 1 base from V and 3 bases from J, with 16 bases between. This CDR3 contains 17 residues. CDR3 protein: CASSLSETAQGYNEQFF. CDR3 nucleotide sequence: TGTGCCAGCAGTTTATCGGAAACGGCTCAAGGCTACAATGAGCAGTTCTTC.

V gene TRBV7-9 combines with J gene TRBJ2-5; D remains unclear. Germline V lookup: CDR1 SEHNR, CDR2 FQNEAQ (reference sequence). This CDR3 is built from 11 residues. Trimming removed 4 bases from V and 11 bases from J, with 11 bases in between. In nucleotides, the CDR3 is TGTGCCAGCAGCTGGACGTCGGAGCAGTACTTC. Amino acids: CASSWTSEQYF.

This chain connects TRBV20-1 to TRBJ2-4; 9 nucleotides align to TRBD1. The J call may be faulty, since TRBJ2-7 better matches the DNA end. Germline loops: CDR1 DFQATT, CDR2 SNEGSKA (reference sequence). This CDR3 has 17 amino acids. In DNA form, the CDR3 reads TGCAGTGCTAGAGTCGGGACAGGGAGAACCCCTCTCTACGAGCAGTACTTC. It translates to CSARVGTGRTPLYEQYF.

The chain employs TRBV4-3 and TRBJ1-2, with D tentatively TRBD1 (5 bases). The CDR3 consists of 13 residues. The germline V and J ends were trimmed by 4 bases and 6 bases, with 12 bases remaining between them. The germline V gene encodes CDR1 LGHNA and CDR2 YSLEER. CDR3 DNA sequence: TGCGCCAGCAGCCGGGGGGGGATTGATGGCTACACCTTC. Residues: CASSRGGIDGYTF.

J is TRBJ2-7 and V is TRBV20-1; 8 bases map to TRBD1. The V segment lost 6 bases and the J segment 1 base; nucleotides outside the gene matches: 5. This CDR3 comprises 13 residues. The germline CDR1 and CDR2 sequences are DFQATT and SNEGSKA (reference sequence). As DNA, the CDR3 is TGCAGTGCCGACCGGGACAGGTCCTACGAGCAGTACTTC. Residues: CSADRDRSYEQYF.

The chain couples TRBV20-1 to TRBJ2-5; 7 bases are a match to TRBD1. This CDR3 is 15 amino acids long. Germline-derived CDR1 and CDR2 are DFQATT and SNEGSKA (reference sequence). After removal of 5 bases from V and 2 bases from J, the junction contained 11 bases not matched to a gene. This chain's CDR3 is CSAYAGTEFQETQYF. DNA for the CDR3: TGCAGTGCTTATGCCGGGACAGAGTTTCAAGAGACCCAGTACTTC.